The 20 T cell receptor beta chains below all came from one sample that was sequenced in a study of blood T cell repertoires in COVID-19. Libraries were prepared by immunoSEQ multiplex PCR; TCRdb keeps only in-frame clonotypes and omits some of them. The sample yields more than 70,000 clones, 86% seen once. Material: peripheral blood. The receptors stem from a woman aged 80 or older in a cohort sampled during active or convalescent COVID-19.

The V call is TRBV11-2, the J call TRBJ2-7; 7 bases align to TRBD1. Trimming removed 5 bases from V and 3 bases from J; junction bases left unmatched: 7. This CDR3 comprises 14 residues. Per the germline V gene, CDR1 is SGHAT and CDR2 is FQNNGV. CDR3: CASSPSTGIYEQYF. CDR3 bases: TGTGCCAGCAGCCCGTCGACAGGGATCTACGAGCAGTACTTC.

This clone has a handful of counts. This sequence joins TRBV5-4 and TRBJ1-5; 8 nucleotides line up with TRBD1. This CDR3 has 14 residues. CDR1 and CDR2 from the germline V gene are SGHNT and YYREEE (reference sequence). Trimming took 1 base from V and 5 from J; bases not matched to a gene: 2. The CDR3 loop reads CASSLQGADQPQHF. The CDR3 DNA sequence: TGTGCCAGCAGCTTGCAGGGGGCTGATCAGCCCCAGCATTTT.

This chain joins TRBV7-3 and TRBJ2-7; D is perhaps TRBD2 (5 bases). V was clipped by 3 bases and J by 2 bases, with 29 bases between them. Per the germline V gene, CDR1 is SGHTA and CDR2 is FQGTGA. The CDR3 has 20 residues. CDR3 coding DNA: TGTGCCAGCAGCTTTCACACCTTTAGTAAAGGCCCCCTAGCAACCTACGAGCAGTACGTC. Translated: CASSFHTFSKGPLATYEQYV.

The V call is TRBV30, the J call TRBJ1-6; 11 nucleotides line up with TRBD1. The ends lost 2 bases at V and 7 bases at J; junction bases unmatched: 4. The CDR3 has 15 amino acids. The germline V gene has CDR1 GTSNPN and CDR2 SVGIG (reference sequence). The CDR3 coding sequence is TGTGCCTGGAGTCCCCGGGACAGGGGGAATTCACCCCTCCACTTT. Translated: CAWSPRDRGNSPLHF. The full variable domain, rest sourced from reference TRBV30 and TRBJ1-6, is SQTIHQWPATLVQPVGSPLSLECTVEGTSNPNLYWYRQAAGRGLQLLFYSVGIGQISSEVPQNLSASRPQDRQFILSSKKLLLSDSGFYLCAWSPRDRGNSPLHFGNGTRLTVT.

The chain combines TRBV29-1 with TRBJ1-1; D remains ambiguous. This CDR3 comprises 13 residues. The ends were cut back, 3 bases at V and 1 base at J, with 9 bases in the middle. Germline CDR1 is SQVTM and CDR2 is ANQGSEA. The CDR3 protein is CSVDRSQNTEAFF. CDR3 DNA: TGCAGCGTTGATCGGTCCCAGAACACTGAAGCTTTCTTT.

The chain is built from TRBV2 and TRBJ1-3, with D hard to call. The V end was cut by 7 bases, the J end by 0 bases, with 7 bases between. The CDR3 consists of 13 residues. From germline, CDR1 is SNHLY and CDR2 FYNNEI. The CDR3 loop reads CASTESSGNTIYF. The CDR3 bases are TGTGCCAGCACGGAGAGCTCTGGAAACACCATATATTTT.

The chain uses TRBV5-4 and TRBJ2-5; TRBD2 agrees at 7 bases. The germline CDR1 and CDR2 sequences are SGHNT and YYREEE (reference sequence). Trimming cost V 5 bases and J 5 bases; bases outside gene matches: 6. The CDR3 length is 13 residues. CDR3: CASSRTRSETQYF. CDR3 coding DNA: TGTGCCAGCAGTCGGACTAGGTCGGAGACCCAGTACTTC.

The J gene is TRBJ2-2, the V gene TRBV5-1; TRBD2 agrees at 7 bases. From germline, CDR1 is SGHRS and CDR2 YFSETQ. Germline trimming cut 4 bases from V and 3 bases from J; bases unmatched to any gene: 9. This CDR3 spans 16 amino acids. This chain's CDR3 is CASSHTSGTYTGELFF. The CDR3 DNA reads TGCGCCAGCAGCCATACGAGCGGGACGTACACCGGGGAGCTGTTTTTT.

The chain uses TRBV5-4 and TRBJ2-1; 9 nucleotides align to TRBD1. Germline V lookup: CDR1 SGHNT, CDR2 YYREEE (reference sequence). The CDR3 is made up of 14 amino acids. The V segment lost 4 bases and the J segment 6 bases; nucleotides outside the gene matches: 5. CDR3 sequence reads: CASSPGTGINEQFF. The CDR3 nucleotides are TGTGCCAGCAGCCCAGGGACAGGGATCAATGAGCAGTTCTTC.

V usage is TRBV19 and J usage is TRBJ2-7; TRBD1 aligns across 8 bases. Germline trimming cut 6 bases from V and 1 base from J; bases unmatched to any gene: 8. This CDR3 spans 15 amino acids. Germline V lookup: CDR1 LNHDA, CDR2 SQIVND (reference sequence). The CDR3 spells CASRTRDRFSYEQYF. The CDR3 DNA is TGTGCCAGTAGAACCCGGGACAGGTTTTCCTACGAGCAGTACTTC. Variable domain in full (rest from reference TRBV19 and TRBJ2-7): DGGITQSPKYLFRKEGQNVTLSCEQNLNHDAMYWYRQDPGQGLRLIYYSQIVNDFQKGDIAEGYSVSREKKESFPLTVTSAQKNPTAFYLCASRTRDRFSYEQYFGPGTRLTVT.

The chain is built from TRBV5-4 and TRBJ2-5; 9 nucleotides align to TRBD1. The CDR3 length is 14 residues. Unmatched junction bases numbered 1, after V lost 3 bases and J lost 1 base. Germline loops: CDR1 SGHNT, CDR2 YYREEE (reference sequence). CDR3 nucleotide sequence: TGTGCCAGCAGCTCGGGACAGGGCCAAGAGACCCAGTACTTC. It specifies CASSSGQGQETQYF. Looking up the rest from reference TRBV5-4 and TRBJ2-5 gives the full variable domain: ETGVTQSPTHLIKTRGQQVTLRCSSQSGHNTVSWYQQALGQGPQFIFQYYREEENGRGNFPPRFSGLQFPNYSSELNVNALELDDSALYLCASSSGQGQETQYFGPGTRLLVL.

The chain recombines TRBV4-1 with TRBJ1-4; 9 bases fit TRBD1. The CDR3 sequence is 16 residues long. V lost 1 base to trimming and J lost 7 bases; unmatched junction nucleotides: 7. Germline CDR1 and CDR2: MGHRA and YSYEKL. The CDR3 region is CASSQVWGQGGEKLFF. Written as DNA, the CDR3 is TGCGCCAGCAGCCAAGTATGGGGACAGGGAGGTGAAAAACTGTTTTTT.

V and J are TRBV9 and TRBJ2-7, with 8 bases aligning to TRBD2. This CDR3 spans 14 amino acids. V lost 0 bases to trimming and J lost 2 bases; unmatched junction nucleotides: 1. CDR1 and CDR2 (germline): SGDLS, YYNGEE. The CDR3 region is CASSVDGRAYEQYF. In nucleotides, the CDR3 is TGTGCCAGCAGCGTAGACGGGAGGGCCTACGAGCAGTACTTC.

The count of this clone is one. The chain uses TRBV2 and TRBJ2-7; TRBD2 agrees at 7 bases. Germline-derived CDR1 and CDR2 are SNHLY and FYNNEI. V gave up 6 bases and J gave up 3 bases; unmatched junction bases: 11. The CDR3 loop spans 15 amino acids. The CDR3 nucleotides read TGTGCCAGCAGAAGCGGGACGGCCGCGTTCTACGAGCAGTACGTC. This sequence encodes CASRSGTAAFYEQYV.

As to this clone: Other DNA sequences of this sample code for an identical CDR3. This chain joins TRBV28 and TRBJ1-2; 10 bases line up with TRBD1. The V gene end was trimmed by 5 bases and the J gene end by 5 bases; junction bases not matched to a gene: 5. This CDR3 has 14 residues. Germline CDR1 reads MDHEN; CDR2 reads SYDVKM. As DNA, the CDR3 is TGTGCCAGCAGTGGACAGGGGGGTCGTTATGGCTACACCTTC. It specifies CASSGQGGRYGYTF.

This clone was observed once. This chain uses TRBV9 with TRBJ2-1, with TRBD2 matching 8 bases. J gave up 9 bases and V 2 bases, and 10 bases lay outside the gene matches. The germline V gene has CDR1 SGDLS and CDR2 YYNGEE. The CDR3 has 15 residues. CDR3 protein: CASSVTGGPGVEQFF. CDR3 coding DNA: TGTGCCAGCAGCGTTACGGGAGGGCCAGGTGTTGAGCAGTTCTTC.

This chain uses TRBV27 with TRBJ2-7; no reliable D call. The CDR3 is made up of 11 amino acids. The V end lost 6 bases, the J end lost 1 base, and 4 bases lay between the germline ends. Germline CDR1 and CDR2: MNHEY and SMNVEV (reference sequence). The CDR3 here is CASRASYEQYF. The CDR3 coding sequence is TGTGCCAGCAGAGCGTCCTACGAGCAGTACTTC.

The rearrangement links TRBV10-3 to TRBJ1-5; 12 nucleotides line up with TRBD1. CDR1 is ENHRY, CDR2 SYGVKD, per germline. CDR3 length: 18 amino acids. With V trimmed by 0 bases and J by 3 bases, 6 bases remained unmatched. Here the CDR3 DNA reads TGTGCCATCAGTGAGTCGGGACAGGGGGCGGCGGCCAATCAGCCCCAGCATTTT. This encodes CAISESGQGAAANQPQHF.

The J gene is TRBJ2-7, the V gene TRBV9, with 13 bases aligning to TRBD2. Germline V gives CDR1 SGDLS, CDR2 YYNGEE. This CDR3 contains 19 residues. The trim removed 4 bases at V and 7 bases at J, leaving 20 bases unmatched. CDR3 in DNA: TGTGCCAGCAGCCCCCAAGACCGGACTAGCGGGAGTACCCGGGAGGAGCAGTACGTC. Amino acids: CASSPQDRTSGSTREEQYV.

The V gene is TRBV7-2, the J gene TRBJ2-1, with 11 bases fitting TRBD2. V shed 7 bases, J shed 9 bases, and the junction held 11 bases outside the gene matches. The germline CDR1 and CDR2 sequences are SGHTA and FQGNSA. The CDR3 extends over 15 amino acids. The CDR3 region has the DNA TGTGCCAGCACCTTCACTAGCGGGAGTTTTGGTGAGCAGTTCTTC. Translation: CASTFTSGSFGEQFF.